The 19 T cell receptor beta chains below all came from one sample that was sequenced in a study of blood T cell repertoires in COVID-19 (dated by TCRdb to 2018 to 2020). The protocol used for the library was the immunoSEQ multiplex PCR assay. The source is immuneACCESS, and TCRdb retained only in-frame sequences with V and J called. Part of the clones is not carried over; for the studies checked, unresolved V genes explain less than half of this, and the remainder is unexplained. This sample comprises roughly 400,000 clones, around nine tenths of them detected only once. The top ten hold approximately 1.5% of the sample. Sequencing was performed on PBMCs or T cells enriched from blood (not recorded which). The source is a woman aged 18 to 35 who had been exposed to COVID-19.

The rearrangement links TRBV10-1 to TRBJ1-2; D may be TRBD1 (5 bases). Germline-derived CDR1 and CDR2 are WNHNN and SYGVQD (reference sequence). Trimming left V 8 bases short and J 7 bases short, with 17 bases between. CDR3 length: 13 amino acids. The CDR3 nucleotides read TGCGCCAGCCAGTCGGGGCTCGGGAGTGGCTACACCTTC. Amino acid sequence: CASQSGLGSGYTF.

The CDR3 coding sequence is TGTGCCAGCAGCTTGCAGGGCAGGGACAACGAGCAGTACTTC. This encodes CASSLQGRDNEQYF. The V gene is TRBV5-5, the J gene TRBJ2-7, with a weak D call TRBD1 (6 bases). This CDR3 region has 14 residues. CDR1 SGHKS and CDR2 YYEKEE come from the germline V gene (reference sequence). Trimming cost V 1 base and J 5 bases, with 13 bases left between them. Using reference TRBV5-5 and TRBJ2-7 for the parts outside the CDR3, the full variable domain is DAGVTQSPTHLIKTRGQQVTLRCSPISGHKSVSWYQQVLGQGPQFIFQYYEKEERGRGNFPDRFSARQFPNYSSELNVNALLLGDSALYLCASSLQGRDNEQYFGPGTRLTVT.

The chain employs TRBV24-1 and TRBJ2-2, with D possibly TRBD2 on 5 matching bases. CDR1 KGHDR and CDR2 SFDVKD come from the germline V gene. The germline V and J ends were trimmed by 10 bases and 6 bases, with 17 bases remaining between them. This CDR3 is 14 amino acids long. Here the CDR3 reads CATYLGISAGELFF. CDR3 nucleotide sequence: TGTGCCACTTACTTGGGAATTAGCGCCGGGGAGCTGTTTTTT.

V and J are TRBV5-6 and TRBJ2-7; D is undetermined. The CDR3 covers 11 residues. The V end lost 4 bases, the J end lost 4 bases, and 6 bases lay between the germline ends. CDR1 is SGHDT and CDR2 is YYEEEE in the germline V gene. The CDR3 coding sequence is TGTGCCAGCAGCGTCCAGTACGAGCAGTACTTC. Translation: CASSVQYEQYF.

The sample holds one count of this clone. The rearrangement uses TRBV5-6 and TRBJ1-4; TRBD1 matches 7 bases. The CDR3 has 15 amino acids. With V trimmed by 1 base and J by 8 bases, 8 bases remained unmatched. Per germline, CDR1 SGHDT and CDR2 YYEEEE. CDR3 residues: CASSLTGAGGEKLFF. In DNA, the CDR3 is TGTGCCAGCAGCTTGACGGGGGCAGGGGGAGAAAAACTGTTTTTT.

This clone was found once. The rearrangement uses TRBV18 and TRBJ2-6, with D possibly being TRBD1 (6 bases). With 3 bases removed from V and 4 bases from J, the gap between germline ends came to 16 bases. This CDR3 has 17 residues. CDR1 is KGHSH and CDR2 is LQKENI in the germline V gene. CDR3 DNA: TGTGCCAGCTCACCTGGGGACCAGGGGTTAGGGGCCAACGTCCTGACTTTC. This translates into CASSPGDQGLGANVLTF.

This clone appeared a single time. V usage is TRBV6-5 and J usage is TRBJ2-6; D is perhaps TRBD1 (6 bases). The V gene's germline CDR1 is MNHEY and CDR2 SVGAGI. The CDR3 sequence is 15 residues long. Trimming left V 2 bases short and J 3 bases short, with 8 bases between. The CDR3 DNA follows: TGTGCCAGCAGTTACCAGGGGCATGGGGCCAACGTCCTGACTTTC. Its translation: CASSYQGHGANVLTF.

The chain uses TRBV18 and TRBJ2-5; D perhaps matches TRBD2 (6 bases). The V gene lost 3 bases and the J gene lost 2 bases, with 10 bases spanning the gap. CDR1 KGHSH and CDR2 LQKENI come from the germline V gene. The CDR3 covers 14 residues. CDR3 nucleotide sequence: TGTGCCAGCTCACCTGTGGGGACTCAAGAGACCCAGTACTTC. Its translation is CASSPVGTQETQYF.

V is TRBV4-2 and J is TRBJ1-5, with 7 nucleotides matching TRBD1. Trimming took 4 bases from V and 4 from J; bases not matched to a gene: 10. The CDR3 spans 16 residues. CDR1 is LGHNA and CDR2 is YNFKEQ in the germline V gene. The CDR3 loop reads CASSLESRDRNQPQHF. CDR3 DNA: TGTGCCAGCAGCCTGGAATCCCGGGACAGAAATCAGCCCCAGCATTTT.

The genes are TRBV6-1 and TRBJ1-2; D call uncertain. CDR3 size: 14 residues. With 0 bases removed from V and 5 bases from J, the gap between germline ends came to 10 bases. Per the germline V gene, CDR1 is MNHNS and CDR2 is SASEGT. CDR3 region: CASSEALSPYGYTF. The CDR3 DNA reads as TGTGCCAGCAGTGAAGCGTTGAGCCCTTATGGCTACACCTTC.

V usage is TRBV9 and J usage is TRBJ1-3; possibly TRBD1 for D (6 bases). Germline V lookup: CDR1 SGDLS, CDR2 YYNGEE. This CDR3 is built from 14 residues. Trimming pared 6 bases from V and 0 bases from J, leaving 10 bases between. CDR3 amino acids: CASTRDTSGNTIYF. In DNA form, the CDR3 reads TGTGCCAGCACCCGGGACACCTCTGGAAACACCATATATTTT.

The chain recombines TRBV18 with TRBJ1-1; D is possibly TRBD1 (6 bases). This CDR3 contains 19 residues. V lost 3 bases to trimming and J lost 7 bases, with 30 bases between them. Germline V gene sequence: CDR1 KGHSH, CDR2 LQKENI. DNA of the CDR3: TGTGCCAGCTCACCCGCTATTTTTAGATCGGGGACAAAAAAGGTTGAAGCTTTCTTT. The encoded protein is CASSPAIFRSGTKKVEAFF.

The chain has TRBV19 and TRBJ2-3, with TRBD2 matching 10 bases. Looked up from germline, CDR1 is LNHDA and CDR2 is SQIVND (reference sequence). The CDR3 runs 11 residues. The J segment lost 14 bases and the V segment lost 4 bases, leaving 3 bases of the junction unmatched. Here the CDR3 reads CASSTGLAPYF. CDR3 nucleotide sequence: TGTGCCAGTAGTACGGGACTAGCGCCGTATTTT.

CDR3 in DNA: TGTGCCAGTAGGCGGACAGGGGGCAACACCGGGGAGCTGTTTTTT. Its protein is CASRRTGGNTGELFF. The chain is built from TRBV19 and TRBJ2-2; TRBD1 matches at 11 bases. V lost 6 bases to trimming and J lost 2 bases; unmatched junction nucleotides: 2. CDR3 size: 15 residues. CDR1 is LNHDA, CDR2 SQIVND, per germline (reference sequence).

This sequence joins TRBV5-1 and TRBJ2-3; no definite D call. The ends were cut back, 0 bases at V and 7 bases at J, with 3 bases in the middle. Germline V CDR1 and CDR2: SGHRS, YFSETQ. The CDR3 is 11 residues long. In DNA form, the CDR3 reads TGCGCCAGCAGCTTGGTTAATACGCAGTATTTT. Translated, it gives CASSLVNTQYF. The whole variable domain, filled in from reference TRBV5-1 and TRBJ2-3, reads KAGVTQTPRYLIKTRGQQVTLSCSPISGHRSVSWYQQTPGQGLQFLFEYFSETQRNKGNFPGRFSGRQFSNSRSEMNVSTLELGDSALYLCASSLVNTQYFGPGTRLTVL.

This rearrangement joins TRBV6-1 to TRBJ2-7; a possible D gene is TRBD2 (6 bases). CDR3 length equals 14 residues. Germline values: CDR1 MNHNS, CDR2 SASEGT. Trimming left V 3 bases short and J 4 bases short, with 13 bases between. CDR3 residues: CASSEQAGGYEQYF. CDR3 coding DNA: TGTGCCAGCAGTGAGCAGGCTGGGGGGTACGAGCAGTACTTC.

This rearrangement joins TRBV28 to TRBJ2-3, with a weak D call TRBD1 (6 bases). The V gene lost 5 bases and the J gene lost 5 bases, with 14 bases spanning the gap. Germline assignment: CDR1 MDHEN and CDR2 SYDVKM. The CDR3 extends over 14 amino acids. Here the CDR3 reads CASSLTGSLDTQYF. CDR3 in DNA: TGTGCCAGCAGTCTGACAGGTAGCCTAGATACGCAGTATTTT.

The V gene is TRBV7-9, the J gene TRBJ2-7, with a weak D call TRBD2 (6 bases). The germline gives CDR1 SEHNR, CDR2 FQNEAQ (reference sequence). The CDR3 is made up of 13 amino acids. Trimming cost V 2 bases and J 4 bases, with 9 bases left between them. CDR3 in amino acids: CASSLRGLYEQYF. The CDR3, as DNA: TGTGCCAGCAGCTTAAGGGGACTGTACGAGCAGTACTTC.

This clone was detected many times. Here the CDR3 reads CASSQGQGRSNSPLHF. The CDR3 DNA is TGTGCCAGCAGCCAAGGACAGGGTAGGAGTAATTCACCCCTCCACTTT. The rearrangement joins TRBV3-1 (or the pseudogene TRBV3-2) to TRBJ1-6; TRBD1 matches 7 bases. There are 16 residues in the CDR3. Germline V gives CDR1 LGHDT, CDR2 YNNKEL (reference sequence). Losses at the gene ends were 1 base for V and 6 bases for J; bases not matched to a gene: 6.